The rows below give T cell receptor beta chains drawn from one sample of a study of CD8+ T cells in alopecia areata. Sequencing was performed with immunoSEQ multiplex PCR; in TCRdb, only in-frame clones are kept and a portion is missing. The data contain around 200,000 clones, about three fifths of them singletons. Sequencing used CD8+ T cells sorted from blood, obtained at week 24, from a patient treated with tofacitinib. Receptors originate from a human donor with alopecia areata. The CDR3 runs from the conserved cysteine through the conserved F or W. The order of the fields is clone size, D gene, V gene, J gene, CDR3 DNA, CDR3 protein. D genes are given only for firm matches. Clone size is not always given. Where it is, it says once, few, many or a class for expanded clones.

abundance: -
d_gene: -
v_gene: TRBV7-8
j_gene: TRBJ2-2
CDR3nt: TGTGCCAGCATGGCCGGGGAGCTGTTTTTT
CDR3aa: CASMAGELFF

abundance: -
d_gene: -
v_gene: TRBV30
j_gene: TRBJ2-2
CDR3nt: TGTGCCTGGAGCAGGGGCTCCGGGGAGCTGTTTTTT
CDR3aa: CAWSRGSGELFF

abundance: -
d_gene: TRBD1
v_gene: TRBV11-3
j_gene: TRBJ1-2
CDR3nt: TGTGCCAGCAACACAGGGGTCTATGGCTACACCTTC
CDR3aa: CASNTGVYGYTF

abundance: few
d_gene: -
v_gene: TRBV2
j_gene: TRBJ2-5
CDR3nt: TGTGCCAGCAGAGGAGGGTTTGAGACCCAGTACTTC
CDR3aa: CASRGGFETQYF

abundance: -
d_gene: TRBD2
v_gene: TRBV29-1
j_gene: TRBJ2-3
CDR3nt: TGCAGCGTTGAAGAACAGTCTAGCGGGGAAACAGATACGCAGTATTTT
CDR3aa: CSVEEQSSGETDTQYF

abundance: -
d_gene: -
v_gene: TRBV6-1
j_gene: TRBJ2-3
CDR3nt: TGTGCCAGCAATATCAGAACAACGCAGTATTTT
CDR3aa: CASNIRTTQYF

abundance: -
d_gene: -
v_gene: TRBV27
j_gene: TRBJ1-2
CDR3nt: TGTGCCAGCAGTTTGAGCGGCAACTATGGCTACACCTTC
CDR3aa: CASSLSGNYGYTF

abundance: -
d_gene: -
v_gene: TRBV13
j_gene: TRBJ1-1
CDR3nt: TGTGCCAGCAGCTTAGCAGGACACACTGAAGCTTTCTTT
CDR3aa: CASSLAGHTEAFF

abundance: few
d_gene: -
v_gene: TRBV29-1
j_gene: TRBJ2-7
CDR3nt: TGCAGCGTTGAAGAGGGGTGGGACGAGCAGTACTTC
CDR3aa: CSVEEGWDEQYF

abundance: -
d_gene: TRBD1
v_gene: TRBV27
j_gene: TRBJ2-7
CDR3nt: TGTGCCAGCAGCTCCCGTGGACAGGGATCGAGAGAGCAGTACTTC
CDR3aa: CASSSRGQGSREQYF

abundance: -
d_gene: -
v_gene: TRBV5-4
j_gene: TRBJ1-6
CDR3nt: TGTGCCAGCAGCTTGGTGGAGGATTCACCCCTCCACTTT
CDR3aa: CASSLVEDSPLHF

abundance: once
d_gene: TRBD1
v_gene: TRBV7-2
j_gene: TRBJ1-2
CDR3nt: TGTGCCAGCAGCTTCAACACAGGGGCCTATGGCTACACCTTC
CDR3aa: CASSFNTGAYGYTF

abundance: -
d_gene: TRBD2
v_gene: TRBV27
j_gene: TRBJ2-3
CDR3nt: TGTGCCAGCAGCAACCTAGCGGGGGTTCCCACAGATACGCAGTATTTT
CDR3aa: CASSNLAGVPTDTQYF

abundance: once
d_gene: -
v_gene: TRBV30
j_gene: TRBJ2-1
CDR3nt: TGTGCCTGGAGTGTACGAGTAGAGCAGTTCTTC
CDR3aa: CAWSVRVEQFF

abundance: -
d_gene: -
v_gene: TRBV27
j_gene: TRBJ2-2
CDR3nt: TGTGCCAGCAGTTTGTGGGCGAACACCGGGGAGCTGTTTTTT
CDR3aa: CASSLWANTGELFF

abundance: -
d_gene: -
v_gene: TRBV9
j_gene: TRBJ2-3
CDR3nt: TGTGCCAGCAGCGTAGAAAAAAGCACAGATACGCAGTATTTT
CDR3aa: CASSVEKSTDTQYF

abundance: -
d_gene: TRBD1
v_gene: TRBV6-5
j_gene: TRBJ2-7
CDR3nt: TGTGCCAGCAGTTACGGGACAGGGGACGAGCAGTACTTC
CDR3aa: CASSYGTGDEQYF

abundance: once
d_gene: -
v_gene: TRBV5-6
j_gene: TRBJ2-6
CDR3nt: TGTGCCAGCAGCTTGGGTCCAGGTGGGGCCAACGTCCTGACTTTC
CDR3aa: CASSLGPGGANVLTF

abundance: -
d_gene: TRBD1
v_gene: TRBV25-1
j_gene: TRBJ2-1
CDR3nt: TGTGCCAGCACCTGGACAGGGACGGTAGATGAGCAGTTCTTC
CDR3aa: CASTWTGTVDEQFF

abundance: -
d_gene: TRBD2
v_gene: TRBV2
j_gene: TRBJ2-2
CDR3nt: TGTGCCAGGGGTGGACTAGCGGCCACCGGGGAGCTGTTTTTT
CDR3aa: CARGGLAATGELFF

abundance: -
d_gene: -
v_gene: TRBV7-9
j_gene: TRBJ2-1
CDR3nt: TGTGCCAGCAAAGAATCCAGCTCCTACAATGAGCAGTTCTTC
CDR3aa: CASKESSSYNEQFF

abundance: -
d_gene: -
v_gene: TRBV10-2
j_gene: TRBJ1-4
CDR3nt: TGCGCCAGCAGTGAGTCATTCCGCGGGGAAAAACTGTTTTTT
CDR3aa: CASSESFRGEKLFF

abundance: -
d_gene: -
v_gene: TRBV4-1
j_gene: TRBJ1-1
CDR3nt: TGCGCCAGCAGCCAATCGGGTTCAAACACTGAAGCTTTCTTT
CDR3aa: CASSQSGSNTEAFF

abundance: -
d_gene: -
v_gene: TRBV11-2
j_gene: TRBJ2-5
CDR3nt: TGTGCCAGCACCCCCGGGTGGGGGGTCCAAGAGACCCAGTACTTC
CDR3aa: CASTPGWGVQETQYF

abundance: -
d_gene: -
v_gene: TRBV7-9
j_gene: TRBJ2-7
CDR3nt: TGTGCCAGCAGCCTTTGGACGGCAGGGGAGCAGTACTTC
CDR3aa: CASSLWTAGEQYF